This T cell receptor beta chain stems from a study of T cell responses to AZD1222 COVID-19 vaccine. Study-level results: Epitopes outside B.1.351 and B.1.1.7 mutated regions reportedly drew nearly half of spike TCRs. Across the whole spike, CD4 TCRs peaked at regions 160-218 and 743-854.

Doses given second, at about 4 or about 12 weeks, were pooled. The assay was immunoSEQ multiplex PCR, and TCRdb's table has in-frame clones only and misses some. The table has tens of thousands of clones, roughly 90% seen once; the top ten hold over 10%. Notes on this clone: Its specificity is unknown.

Trimming pared 5 bases from V and 5 bases from J, leaving 14 bases between. The germline gives CDR1 LNHDA, CDR2 SQIVND (reference sequence). This CDR3 comprises 14 residues. Sequencing was performed on peripheral blood, taken 28 days after the second AZD1222 dose. The sequence was obtained from an adult who received the AZD1222 COVID-19 vaccine. The chain links TRBV19 to TRBJ2-3; D perhaps matches TRBD1 (5 bases). The chain's CDR3 is CASSRTLGKDTQYF. CDR3 coding DNA: TGTGCCAGTAGTCGGACATTAGGAAAAGATACGCAGTATTTT.